This T cell receptor (beta chain) comes out of a study of CD8 T cells in ankylosing spondylitis. TCRdb used MiXCR to reprocess the 5' RACE reads, holding one entry per CDR3 protein. The sample records 300,000 to 400,000 distinct CDR3 sequences, 14% to 15% being singletons. General study findings and limits: It appeared that ankylosing spondylitis blood was characterized by a TCR beta motif of several highly homologous variants. Clones that were linked to disease were CD8+ and were relatively rare in peripheral blood.

A word on this clonotype: Its antigen is still unknown.

This CDR3 has 16 residues. CDR1 WSHSY and CDR2 SAAADI come from the germline V gene. Trimming removed 7 bases at V and 4 bases at J, with 20 bases between. Sequencing was performed on blood, either unsorted or a sorted T cell fraction (not recorded which). The V and J genes are TRBV10-2 and TRBJ2-1, with D maybe TRBD1 (6 bases). The sequence was collected from a male donor with ankylosing spondylitis or in good health (not recorded which). Here the CDR3 DNA reads TGCGCCAGCATGGCCCCTGGGGGCCGCTCTTACAATGAGCAGTTCTTC. Translation gives CASMAPGGRSYNEQFF.